This entry is about one T cell receptor beta chain. This sample is drawn from a study of blood T cell repertoires in COVID-19. Looking at the study overall: Acute and convalescent COVID-19 specimens originated in the United States, Italy and Spain.

Sequencing was performed with immunoSEQ multiplex PCR; in TCRdb, only in-frame clones are kept and a portion is missing. The data show 100,000 to 150,000 clones, around three quarters seen once. There are 17 residues in the CDR3. With 0 bases clipped from V and 2 bases from J, the junction kept 5 bases outside the gene matches. From germline, CDR1 is LGHNA and CDR2 YSLEER. The clonotype comes from a man in his forties with active or convalescent COVID-19. This sequence joins TRBV4-3 and TRBJ2-3, with 10 bases fitting TRBD2. Sequencing used peripheral blood. DNA of the CDR3: TGCGCCAGCAGCCAAGAAGTCCTAGCGGGGGACACAGATACGCAGTATTTT. This sequence encodes CASSQEVLAGDTDTQYF.